This TCR beta chain comes out of a study of blood T cells in healthy people across ages. Isolation yielded PBMCs, at least 6.5 million per sample, in every case. A sample-barcoded 5' primer and a J-beta primer mix were used in a second PCR of about 6 to 11 cycles. From the 5' RACE reads, TCRdb called clonotypes with MiXCR, one entry per CDR3 protein. The repertoire holds roughly 1.6 million distinct CDR3 sequences, with 30% to 35% as singletons. The CDR3 spans 16 residues. Trimming removed 0 bases at V and 7 bases at J, with 19 bases between. This TCR derives from a woman aged 25 to 39 in good health. Source material: blood. The gene calls are TRBV12-3 or TRBV12-4 and TRBJ2-7; no clear D gene. The DNA for the CDR3 is TGTGCCAGCAGTTTAGCGTTAGTCCTAAGTACTTCTGAGCAGTACTTC. It encodes CASSLALVLSTSEQYF.